This T cell receptor (beta chain) was sequenced in a study of beta chain features in type 1 diabetes. Findings and caveats of the study: Researchers report that Type 1 diabetes patients had moderately but significantly shorter TCRB CDR3s across all four CD4+ subsets.

Deletions cut 3 bases from V and 4 bases from J, with 9 bases between. CDR1 LGHNT and CDR2 FRNRAP come from the germline V gene. This CDR3 contains 13 residues. Expressed TCRB transcripts were sequenced because the entire RNA isolate underwent reverse transcription. The method was immunoSEQ multiplex PCR; TCRdb's version includes in-frame clones alone and lacks a portion of them. The data contain about 280,000 clones, approximately 15% of them singletons. This clone was seen only a few times. The antigen is unknown. This sequence originates from a man aged 18 to 35 with type 1 diabetes. The V gene is TRBV12-5, the J gene TRBJ2-5; D is possibly TRBD2 (6 bases). Material: naive CD4+ T cells from blood. The CDR3 DNA reads as TGTGCTAGTGGTTTAGCGGGCGTAGAGACCCAGTACTTC. Its translation: CASGLAGVETQYF. The full variable domain, completed using reference TRBV12-5 and TRBJ2-5, is DARVTQTPRHKVTEMGQEVTMRCQPILGHNTVFWYRQTMMQGLELLAYFRNRAPLDDSGMPKDRFSAEMPDATLATLKIQPSEPRDSAVYFCASGLAGVETQYFGPGTRLLVL.